Listed below are T cell receptor beta chains from one sample, sequenced in a study of beta chain features in type 1 diabetes. Using immunoSEQ multiplex PCR, the repertoire was profiled, and TCRdb retains in-frame clones only, with some absent. The profile covers 970,000 or so clones, with under 20% appearing a single time and 0.02% to 0.03% taken by the ten largest. The sequencing sample was made of naive CD4+ T cells from blood. The source of these receptors is a woman aged 18-29 years in good health. The CDR3 runs from the conserved cysteine through the conserved F or W. Each record gives: D gene, V gene, clone size, J gene, CDR3 DNA, CDR3 protein. The D gene is left open where the match is weak. Rows give clone size only sometimes, using once, few, many, or a class for an expanded clone.

TRBD1	TRBV2	.	TRBJ1-1	TGTGCCAGCAGTGCAGGGGGCACTGAAGCTTTCTTT	CASSAGGTEAFF
.	TRBV10-2	once	TRBJ2-7	TGCGCCAGCAGTGAGAGTCACATCGGGTACGAGCAGTACTTC	CASSESHIGYEQYF
TRBD2	TRBV5-1	.	TRBJ2-1	TGCGCCAGCAGCTTGGCCCCGGGAGGGGGTAATGAGCAGTTCTTC	CASSLAPGGGNEQFF
TRBD2	TRBV28	few	TRBJ2-1	TGTGCCAGCAGTTTTCGTCCGACTAGCGGGAACGATGAGCAGTTCTTC	CASSFRPTSGNDEQFF
.	TRBV20-1	few	TRBJ2-7	TGCAGTGCTGAGGCGGCCTACGAGCAGTACTTC	CSAEAAYEQYF
.	TRBV5-1	few	TRBJ2-1	TGCGCCAGCAGCTTGGGGACCAATGAGCAGTTCTTC	CASSLGTNEQFF
.	TRBV7-2	.	TRBJ1-3	TGTGCCAGCAGCTTACCCCCGGCCAACACCATATATTTT	CASSLPPANTIYF
.	TRBV2	.	TRBJ1-3	TGTGCCAGCAGTGGGGTGGCGCACTCTGGAAACACCATATATTTT	CASSGVAHSGNTIYF
TRBD1	TRBV2	.	TRBJ1-5	TGTGCCAGCAGTGGCGGCAGGGGGGCTAATAGCAATCAGCCCCAGCATTTT	CASSGGRGANSNQPQHF
TRBD1	TRBV5-1	few	TRBJ2-7	TGCGCCAGCAGCCTCGACAGGGCCTACGAGCAGTACTTC	CASSLDRAYEQYF
.	TRBV2	few	TRBJ2-7	TGTGCCAGCAGTGTTTCGGCAACCTACGAGCAGTACTTC	CASSVSATYEQYF
TRBD1	TRBV15	.	TRBJ2-5	TGTGCCACCAGAAGGAGGACAGGTCGAGGGCAAGAGACCCAGTACTTC	CATRRRTGRGQETQYF
.	TRBV7-7	few	TRBJ1-4	TGTGCTAGCAGCTTTGCGGTTGGCGAAAAACTGTTTTTT	CASSFAVGEKLFF
TRBD1	TRBV7-2	.	TRBJ1-2	TGTGCCAGCAGACCCACAGGGGCCTATGGCTACACCTTC	CASRPTGAYGYTF
TRBD1	TRBV10-3	.	TRBJ2-2	TGTGCCATCAGTGAGACAGGGGGCCGCGGGGAGCTGTTTTTT	CAISETGGRGELFF
TRBD2	TRBV11-2	.	TRBJ2-3	TGTGCCAGCAGACTTAGCGGGAGTTGGGCAGATACGCAGTATTTT	CASRLSGSWADTQYF
TRBD1	TRBV2	few	TRBJ2-2	TGTGCCAGCAGGGAGGGACAGGCGGGAACCGGGGAGCTGTTTTTT	CASREGQAGTGELFF
.	TRBV28	.	TRBJ2-5	TGTGCCAGCAGCCATCGTAGGGGCATACAAGAGACCCAGTACTTC	CASSHRRGIQETQYF
.	TRBV7-2	few	TRBJ1-3	TGTGCCAGCAGCCTTAGTTTGGAGGGACGGGTAAACACCATATATTTT	CASSLSLEGRVNTIYF
.	TRBV9	.	TRBJ2-3	TGTGCCAGCAAGGGTGAAGGTCCTACGCAGTATTTT	CASKGEGPTQYF
.	TRBV11-2	.	TRBJ1-3	TGTGCCAGCAGCTTAGTCGGCACTCGAAACACCATATATTTT	CASSLVGTRNTIYF
.	TRBV5-4	.	TRBJ2-3	TGTGCCAGCAGCGCGGGACAGACAGATACGCAGTATTTT	CASSAGQTDTQYF
.	TRBV7-2	few	TRBJ1-3	TGTGCCAGCAGCATCCAGGGGTACTCTGGAAACACCATATATTTT	CASSIQGYSGNTIYF
.	TRBV7-2	.	TRBJ1-2	TGTGCCAGCAGCTTAGGAAGGAGGGCGGTGAGCTATGGCTACACCTTC	CASSLGRRAVSYGYTF
TRBD2	TRBV9	few	TRBJ2-3	TGTGCCAGCAGCGTAGGGGTCGGGAGGGCGCTCGGCACAGATACGCAGTATTTT	CASSVGVGRALGTDTQYF
TRBD1	TRBV18	few	TRBJ1-3	TGTGCCAGCTCACGACTGACAGGGGGCACTGGAAACACCATATATTTT	CASSRLTGGTGNTIYF
TRBD2	TRBV7-3	.	TRBJ2-7	TGTGCCAGCAGCGCGACTGGCGGGAGCCTTTACGAGCAGTACTTC	CASSATGGSLYEQYF
.	TRBV6-5	few	TRBJ2-1	TGTGCCAGCAGTCCGCGGGCCGGCTACAATGAGCAGTTCTTC	CASSPRAGYNEQFF
.	TRBV7-3	.	TRBJ2-5	TGTGCCAGCAGCTTATATACGGGTACAGGCCAAGAGACCCAGTACTTC	CASSLYTGTGQETQYF
.	TRBV11-2	few	TRBJ1-2	TGTGCCAGCAGCGAAGGGCAGGGTTATGGATACACCTTC	CASSEGQGYGYTF
.	TRBV7-2	few	TRBJ2-5	TGTGCCAGCAGTCAGGGGGCGGGAGTGACCCAAGAGACCCAGTACTTC	CASSQGAGVTQETQYF
.	TRBV9	few	TRBJ1-3	TGTGCCAGCAGCGTAGCTGGGGGCGCGGGAAACACCATATATTTT	CASSVAGGAGNTIYF
.	TRBV7-3	.	TRBJ2-3	TGTGCCAGCGGGAGGACCAACACAGATACGCAGTATTTT	CASGRTNTDTQYF
TRBD2	TRBV6-5	.	TRBJ2-1	TGTGCCAGCCAAGGACTAGCGGGAAGACGGTCGCAGTTCTTC	CASQGLAGRRSQFF
TRBD2	TRBV7-9	few	TRBJ2-1	TGTGCCAGCAGCTTACGAATTAAAATCGCGGGAGGAAAGGACAATGAGCAGTTCTTC	CASSLRIKIAGGKDNEQFF
.	TRBV28	.	TRBJ2-7	TGTGCCAGCATAGGCAGGAGTTACGAGCAGTACTTC	CASIGRSYEQYF
.	TRBV5-1	.	TRBJ2-5	TGCGCCAGCAGCTTGGAGGTCAACCAAGAGACCCAGTACTTC	CASSLEVNQETQYF
.	TRBV29-1	few	TRBJ2-7	TGCAGCGTCGGAGGGGGGGGAGGCTACGAGCAGTACTTC	CSVGGGGGYEQYF
.	TRBV4-3	.	TRBJ1-5	TGCGCCAGCAGCCAAGACCCCATGCGGCCCCAGCATTTT	CASSQDPMRPQHF
.	TRBV7-9	.	TRBJ2-3	TGTGCCAGCAGCCCGGGGGACAGCCGCACAGATACGCAGTATTTT	CASSPGDSRTDTQYF
.	TRBV28	few	TRBJ2-1	TGTGCCACCGACCCCTGGGGGAAAAATGAGCAGTTCTTC	CATDPWGKNEQFF
.	TRBV4-3	.	TRBJ2-1	TGCGCCAGCAGCCAAATGTTGAGCTCCTACAATGAGCAGTTCTTC	CASSQMLSSYNEQFF
TRBD1	TRBV9	.	TRBJ2-5	TGTGCCAGCAGCCCTCCATCACAGGGGCGATCGGAGACCCAGTACTTC	CASSPPSQGRSETQYF
.	TRBV9	few	TRBJ2-4	TGTGCCAGCAGCGTTGGGGGGAGCAGAGACATTCAGTACTTC	CASSVGGSRDIQYF
TRBD2	TRBV7-8	few	TRBJ2-7	TGTGCCAGCAGCCCCCGTGCTAGCGGGAGGTACGAGCAGTACTTC	CASSPRASGRYEQYF
TRBD2	TRBV29-1	.	TRBJ2-4	TGCAGCGTTGCGGGACTAGCGGGAGAGAGTGCCAAAAACATTCAGTACTTC	CSVAGLAGESAKNIQYF
TRBD1	TRBV9	.	TRBJ2-5	TGTGCCAGCAGCGCGAGCCCGGGAACCCCGGGACAGAGGAGAACCCAGTACTTC	CASSASPGTPGQRRTQYF
.	TRBV7-3	.	TRBJ2-3	TGTGCCAGCAGCTTAAAGGGGGGCCGTACAGATACGCAGTATTTT	CASSLKGGRTDTQYF
.	TRBV11-2	few	TRBJ2-1	TGTGCCAGCAGCAAACCGGGACAACTGAGCTCCTACAATGAGCAGTTCTTC	CASSKPGQLSSYNEQFF
TRBD1	TRBV15	.	TRBJ2-1	TGTGCCACCAGCAGAGGGGCTCCAGGGGGCGAGCAGTTCTTC	CATSRGAPGGEQFF
TRBD1	TRBV19	few	TRBJ1-5	TGTGCCAGTAGCCTCTCGAGGGGACAGGTCAATCAGCCCCAGCATTTT	CASSLSRGQVNQPQHF
TRBD2	TRBV5-4	few	TRBJ2-1	TGTGCCAGCAGCCCCGGGACTAGCGGGAGGGCCGGGTCCGAGCAGTTCTTC	CASSPGTSGRAGSEQFF
TRBD2	TRBV7-8	.	TRBJ2-3	TGTGCCAGCAGCATGACTAGCGGTAGGGCGCAGTATTTT	CASSMTSGRAQYF
TRBD2	TRBV11-3	.	TRBJ2-5	TGTGCCAGCAGCTCTGGACTAGCGGGAGCGGGGTCAGAGGAGACCCAGTACTTC	CASSSGLAGAGSEETQYF
TRBD1	TRBV6-6	.	TRBJ2-1	TGTGCCAGCAGGTCAGGGGGCCCCAATGAGCAGTTCTTC	CASRSGGPNEQFF
.	TRBV5-1	.	TRBJ2-2	TGCGCCAGCGGTCGTGAGCGGCCAAACACCGGGGAGCTGTTTTTT	CASGRERPNTGELFF
TRBD2	TRBV7-9	.	TRBJ2-1	TGTGCCAGCAGCAGAAGCCGGGGACTAGCGTCTAGCGAGCAGTTCTTC	CASSRSRGLASSEQFF
.	TRBV19	.	TRBJ2-7	TGTGCCAGTAGTATAGACAGGACCACCTACGAGCAGTACTTC	CASSIDRTTYEQYF